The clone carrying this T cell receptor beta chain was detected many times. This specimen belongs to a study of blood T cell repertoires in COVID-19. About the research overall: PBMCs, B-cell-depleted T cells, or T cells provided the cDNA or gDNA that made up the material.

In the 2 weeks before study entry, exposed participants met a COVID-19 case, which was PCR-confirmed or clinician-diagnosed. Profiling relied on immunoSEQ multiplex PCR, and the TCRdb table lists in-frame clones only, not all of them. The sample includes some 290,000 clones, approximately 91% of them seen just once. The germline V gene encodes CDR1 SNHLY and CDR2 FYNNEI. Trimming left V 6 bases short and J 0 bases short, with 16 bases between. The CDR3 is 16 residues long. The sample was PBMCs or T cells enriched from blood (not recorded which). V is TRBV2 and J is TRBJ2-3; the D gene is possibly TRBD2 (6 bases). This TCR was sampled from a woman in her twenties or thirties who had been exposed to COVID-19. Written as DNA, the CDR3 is TGTGCCAGCAGAGTAAGCGGGTACGATAGCACAGATACGCAGTATTTT. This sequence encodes CASRVSGYDSTDTQYF.